These 20 T cell receptor beta chains were sequenced from one sample in a study of PD-1 blockade in classical Hodgkin lymphoma. The protocol was immunoSEQ multiplex PCR, while the TCRdb copy is restricted to in-frame clones and leaves out a portion. Among over 20,000 clones listed, 80% to 90% were seen once. Time point given: newly diagnosed, previously untreated cHL patient sample. Isolation of CD8+ T cells from thawed PBMCs used magnetic negative selection. The sequencing input was CD8+ T cells from blood. The receptors come from a human donor with classical Hodgkin lymphoma.

This clone occurred once. This chain links TRBV6-6 with TRBJ2-7; TRBD2 agrees at 10 bases. This CDR3 comprises 16 residues. Trimming removed 7 bases from V and 6 bases from J; junction bases left unmatched: 15. Per the germline V gene, CDR1 is MNHNY and CDR2 is SVGAGI (reference sequence). The CDR3 bases are TGTGCCAGCACCCCATTAGCGGGAGGTCCTCGGGGCGAGCAGTACTTC. Encoded protein: CASTPLAGGPRGEQYF.

The chain employs TRBV28 and TRBJ2-5; TRBD1 aligns across 8 bases. The J call may be incorrect, as the DNA end agrees better with TRBJ2-7. CDR1 is MDHEN, CDR2 SYDVKM, per germline. The CDR3 is made up of 16 amino acids. CDR3 sequence: CASSLASGGLAYEQYF. The CDR3 nucleotides are TGTGCCAGCAGTTTAGCCTCAGGGGGCCTAGCCTACGAGCAGTACTTC.

This chain joins TRBV5-1 and TRBJ2-2, with D unresolved. The V end lost 1 base, the J end lost 4 bases, and 11 bases lay between the germline ends. CDR1 and CDR2 (germline): SGHRS, YFSETQ. This CDR3 contains 15 residues. CDR3 in amino acids: CASSLLRSFTGELFF. The CDR3 DNA is TGCGCCAGCAGCTTGCTAAGGAGTTTCACCGGGGAGCTGTTTTTT.

This clone was seen once. V gene TRBV29-1 combines with J gene TRBJ1-2; D remains unclear. With 5 bases removed from V and 2 bases from J, the gap between germline ends came to 6 bases. The CDR3 is 11 residues long. Looked up from germline, CDR1 is SQVTM and CDR2 is ANQGSEA. The CDR3 DNA reads TGCAGCGTTCCAGGAAACTATGGCTACACCTTC. It translates to CSVPGNYGYTF. Using reference TRBV29-1 and TRBJ1-2 for the parts outside the CDR3, the full variable domain is SAVISQKPSRDICQRGTSLTIQCQVDSQVTMMFWYRQQPGQSLTLIATANQGSEATYESGFVIDKFPISRPNLTFSTLTVSNMSPEDSSIYLCSVPGNYGYTFGSGTRLTVV.

V is TRBV2 and J is TRBJ2-2, with 7 positions matching TRBD2. Trimming cost V 5 bases and J 1 base; bases outside gene matches: 13. Germline assignment: CDR1 SNHLY and CDR2 FYNNEI. The CDR3 runs to 18 residues. DNA of the CDR3: TGTGCCAGCAGTCTAACCCTGGGAGGGGAGGGGAACACCGGGGAGCTGTTTTTT. Amino acids: CASSLTLGGEGNTGELFF.

The CDR3, as DNA: TGCGCCAGCAGCCAAAGTGAAAATAGCAATCAGCCCCAGCATTTT. This codes for CASSQSENSNQPQHF. The rearrangement links TRBV4-3 to TRBJ1-5; D ambiguous. V lost 2 bases and J lost 0, with 8 bases in between. The germline CDR1 and CDR2 sequences are LGHNA and YSLEER. The length of the CDR3 is 15 residues.

This clone was recorded only once. This chain links TRBV5-1 with TRBJ2-7; D gene uncertain. Germline CDR1 and CDR2: SGHRS and YFSETQ. V shed 0 bases and J shed 4 bases, with 5 bases lying between them. The length of the CDR3 is 12 residues. The CDR3 sequence: CASSLVGYEQYF. Written as DNA, the CDR3 is TGCGCCAGCAGCTTGGTGGGGTACGAGCAGTACTTC.

The V gene is TRBV4-1, the J gene TRBJ2-7, with a tentative D call TRBD1 (6 bases). The ends were cut back, 4 bases at V and 6 bases at J, with 13 bases in the middle. CDR3 length: 13 residues. The germline V gene has CDR1 MGHRA and CDR2 YSYEKL. The CDR3: CASSRAPGAEQYF. For the CDR3, the DNA is TGCGCCAGCAGCCGAGCTCCAGGGGCCGAGCAGTACTTC.

V is TRBV4-3 and J is TRBJ2-2; D remains unclear. This CDR3 has 14 residues. CDR1 is LGHNA, CDR2 YSLEER, per germline. V lost 0 bases, J lost 5 bases, and 7 bases lay in between. As DNA, the CDR3 is TGCGCCAGCAGCCAAGATGGGTTTACCGGGGAGCTGTTTTTT. Translating it yields CASSQDGFTGELFF.

The chain couples TRBV7-9 to TRBJ1-2; D gene uncertain. The CDR3 has 14 amino acids. CDR1 is SEHNR and CDR2 is FQNEAQ in the germline V gene (reference sequence). V was pared by 3 bases and J by 4 bases, with 12 bases between. In nucleotides, the CDR3 is TGTGCCAGCAGCTTGAACTTTCCAACCTATGGCTACACCTTC. Protein: CASSLNFPTYGYTF. Full variable domain (missing parts from reference TRBV7-9 and TRBJ1-2): DTGVSQNPRHKITKRGQNVTFRCDPISEHNRLYWYRQTLGQGPEFLTYFQNEAQLEKSRLLSDRFSAERPKGSFSTLEIQRTEQGDSAMYLCASSLNFPTYGYTFGSGTRLTVV.

This clone showed up just once. This chain connects TRBV6-4 to TRBJ1-6; D uncertain. V was shortened by 2 bases and J by 9 bases, with 14 bases between the two germline ends. CDR3 length: 15 amino acids. In germline, CDR1 is MRHNA, CDR2 SNTAGT. CDR3 in amino acids: CASSDSWESGSPLHF. The CDR3 nucleotides read TGTGCCAGCAGTGACAGTTGGGAATCGGGTTCACCCCTCCACTTT.

The chain is built from TRBV9 and TRBJ2-3, with 9 bases lining up with TRBD2. The germline CDR1 and CDR2 sequences are SGDLS and YYNGEE. V was pared by 0 bases and J by 6 bases, with 8 bases of the junction left unmatched. The CDR3 has 16 residues. The CDR3 sequence is CASSVALASGADTQYF. The CDR3 DNA reads as TGTGCCAGCAGCGTAGCGTTGGCTAGCGGGGCCGATACGCAGTATTTT.

The rearrangement joins TRBV27 to TRBJ2-1, with TRBD2 identical over 9 bases. The CDR3 consists of 13 residues. With 1 base clipped from V and 15 bases from J, the junction kept 7 bases outside the gene matches. CDR1 MNHEY and CDR2 SMNVEV come from the germline V gene (reference sequence). DNA for the CDR3: TGTGCCAGCAGTTTATTAGCGGGAGAAGGCCCGTTCTTC. Protein product: CASSLLAGEGPFF.

The chain combines TRBV7-9 with TRBJ1-4; TRBD1 aligns across 10 bases. In germline, CDR1 is SEHNR, CDR2 FQNEAQ (reference sequence). The CDR3 is 14 residues long. Unmatched junction bases numbered 1, after V lost 3 bases and J lost 6 bases. CDR3 nucleotide sequence: TGTGCCAGCAGCTTCGGACAGGGGGATGAAAAACTGTTTTTT. It specifies CASSFGQGDEKLFF.

This clone was recorded once. The genes are TRBV5-5 and TRBJ2-7, with D possibly TRBD1 on 5 matching bases. The CDR3 totals 15 residues. CDR1 is SGHKS and CDR2 is YYEKEE in the germline V gene (reference sequence). Trimming shortened V by 0 bases and J by 5 bases, and 15 bases separated the two germline ends. CDR3 in DNA: TGTGCCAGCAGCTTGGGGCCAGGGCCTATCGACGAGCAGTACTTC. It codes for CASSLGPGPIDEQYF. Combining the CDR3 with reference TRBV5-5 and TRBJ2-7 gives the whole variable domain DAGVTQSPTHLIKTRGQQVTLRCSPISGHKSVSWYQQVLGQGPQFIFQYYEKEERGRGNFPDRFSARQFPNYSSELNVNALLLGDSALYLCASSLGPGPIDEQYFGPGTRLTVT.

This chain connects TRBV19 to TRBJ2-3, with TRBD2 matching over 10 bases. V lost 3 bases to trimming and J lost 6 bases; unmatched junction nucleotides: 6. Looked up from germline, CDR1 is LNHDA and CDR2 is SQIVND (reference sequence). The CDR3 spans 15 residues. CDR3 region: CASSIIRAGGDTQYF. CDR3 coding DNA: TGTGCCAGTAGTATTATCAGAGCGGGGGGGGATACGCAGTATTTT.

This clone was observed a few times. V usage is TRBV28 and J usage is TRBJ2-7, with D unresolved. CDR3 length: 16 residues. V was pared by 4 bases and J by 4 bases, with 20 bases between. From germline, CDR1 is MDHEN and CDR2 SYDVKM. DNA of the CDR3: TGTGCCAGCAGTTCTCACCACTGGCGGACGACATACGAGCAGTACTTC. Its translation: CASSSHHWRTTYEQYF.

This chain uses TRBV7-3 with TRBJ2-7; D is perhaps TRBD2 (5 bases). The CDR3 has 14 residues. Germline CDR1 is SGHTA and CDR2 is FQGTGA. The ends were cut back, 2 bases at V and 6 bases at J, with 14 bases in the middle. The chain's CDR3 is CASSLAGPGGEQYF. CDR3 nucleotides: TGTGCCAGCAGCTTAGCAGGCCCCGGAGGCGAGCAGTACTTC.

The chain has TRBV12-5 and TRBJ2-7; D is unclear. The CDR3 sequence is 12 residues long. Germline assignment: CDR1 LGHNT and CDR2 FRNRAP. Trimming removed 4 bases from V and 5 bases from J, with 9 bases in between. This chain's CDR3 is CASGWALNEQYF. Here the CDR3 DNA reads TGTGCTAGTGGTTGGGCCCTAAACGAGCAGTACTTC.

The chain couples TRBV10-3 to TRBJ2-7; 9 nucleotides align to TRBD1. CDR1 is ENHRY, CDR2 SYGVKD, per germline. V was clipped by 2 bases and J by 5 bases; unmatched bases: 7. This CDR3 is 15 amino acids long. CDR3 sequence (DNA): TGTGCCATCAGTGAGATGGACAGGGGAACCCACGAGCAGTACTTC. It specifies CAISEMDRGTHEQYF.